The 7 T cell receptor beta chains presented below share a single source sample, sequenced in a study of cytomegalovirus exposure and HLA in healthy donors. The PCR made use of 60 Vbeta and 13 Jbeta primers. TCRdb's table, derived via immunoSEQ multiplex PCR, lists solely in-frame clones and lacks some. Here the sample spans some 150,000 clones, 65% to 75% being singletons. Input material: PBMCs. The receptors were gathered from a human donor in good health.

About this clone: A junction end diverges from the germline sequence, so it may reflect a read error. V and J are TRBV7-7 and TRBJ2-1; perhaps TRBD1 as D (6 bases). The germline CDR1 and CDR2 sequences are SSHAT and FNYEAQ (reference sequence). The CDR3 extends over 14 amino acids. The CDR3: CASSSQGYRNEQFF. Here the CDR3 DNA reads TGTGCTAGCAGCTCGCAGGGGTATCGGAATGAGCAGTTCTTC.

The chain carries TRBV6-1 and TRBJ1-5; TRBD1 matches 7 bases. Trimming took 8 bases from V and 6 from J; bases not matched to a gene: 10. This CDR3 is 14 amino acids long. Looked up from germline, CDR1 is MNHNS and CDR2 is SASEGT. As DNA, the CDR3 is TGTGCCAGCGGGGAAGGGGGCGTCGGTCAGCCCCAGCATTTT. Protein: CASGEGGVGQPQHF.

The chain combines TRBV19 with TRBJ1-5, with D maybe TRBD1 (6 bases). Trimming shortened V by 3 bases and J by 0 bases, and 12 bases separated the two germline ends. The CDR3 consists of 16 residues. Germline CDR1 LNHDA, CDR2 SQIVND (reference sequence). CDR3 region: CASSIPDRHSNQPQHF. CDR3 DNA: TGTGCCAGTAGTATTCCCGACAGGCATAGCAATCAGCCCCAGCATTTT.

Notes on this clone: Relative to the germline gene, one junction end is altered; a read error may explain this. The chain uses TRBV5-1 and TRBJ1-2; 7 bases are shared with TRBD1. Germline loops: CDR1 SGHRS, CDR2 YFSETQ. The CDR3 consists of 16 residues. In DNA, the CDR3 is TGCGCCAGCAGCTTAACCTCCGGGACAGCTAATTATGGCTACACCTTC. This sequence encodes CASSLTSGTANYGYTF.

The sample holds one count of this clone. This sequence joins TRBV4-3 and TRBJ2-3; maybe TRBD2 (5 bases). The CDR3 consists of 16 residues. The V gene lost 0 bases and the J gene lost 2 bases, with 12 bases spanning the gap. In germline, CDR1 is LGHNA, CDR2 YSLEER. CDR3 sequence reads: CASSQDRLRATDTQYF. CDR3 nucleotide sequence: TGCGCCAGCAGCCAAGATAGGCTGAGGGCCACAGATACGCAGTATTTT.

The rearrangement links TRBV19 to TRBJ2-7, with TRBD1 matching 8 bases. This CDR3 contains 16 residues. CDR1 LNHDA and CDR2 SQIVND come from the germline V gene (reference sequence). Losses at the gene ends were 5 bases for V and 4 bases for J; bases not matched to a gene: 13. The CDR3 nucleotides are TGTGCCAGTAGTTTAGCTATGGGACAGGACAATTACGAGCAGTACTTC. Protein sequence: CASSLAMGQDNYEQYF.

The CDR3 sequence: CASSSPAGGAVEKLFF. CDR3 nucleotides: TGTGCCAGCAGCTCGCCAGCAGGGGGCGCGGTTGAAAAACTGTTTTTT. The rearrangement uses TRBV5-4 and TRBJ1-4, with 8 positions matching TRBD1. The CDR3 is 16 amino acids. With 3 bases clipped from V and 7 bases from J, the junction kept 11 bases outside the gene matches. Germline V gives CDR1 SGHNT, CDR2 YYREEE (reference sequence).